The sequence of this T cell receptor (beta chain) was determined in a study of tumor-infiltrating lymphocytes in primary liver carcinoma. Study-level information: The tumors, T1-T3 N0M0 lesions, were about 4.2 to 10 cm across.

The source material, roughly 20-31 mg of unsorted bulk tissue, was used to co-extract RNA and DNA. V was trimmed by 5 bases and J by 6 bases, leaving 14 bases between them. Germline V lookup: CDR1 MNHNY, CDR2 SVGAGI (reference sequence). The CDR3 runs 15 residues. The researchers produced TCR beta cDNA from 500 to 550 ng total RNA with a constant-region primer. What produced the TCR beta libraries was three nested multiplex PCR rounds using slightly modified ARM-PCR. The first two PCR rounds used TRBV1-TRBV30 primers with a Cbeta primer, 10 cycles each. TCRdb re-called the multiplex PCR reads with MiXCR, one entry per CDR3 protein. The sample consists of 95,000 to 100,000 distinct CDR3 sequences, under 70% of them appearing once.

The rearrangement joins TRBV6-6 to TRBJ2-6, with D hard to call. The specimen was liver tumor tissue from sampling region 2. Subset given: tumor region T2, inferior pole. The clonotype comes from a woman in her sixties with primary liver carcinoma and hepatitis B virus infection. The CDR3 DNA reads as TGTGCCAGCAGTATGCAGGATGCCGAGGCCAACGTCCTGACTTTC. This gives the protein CASSMQDAEANVLTF.